A single sample is the source of the 28 T cell receptor beta chains below, sequenced in a study of T cells in Graves' hyperthyroidism and ophthalmopathy. TCR beta CDR3 regions were amplified from RNA. HTBI primers were employed in a first-round RT-PCR of the TCR CDR3. TCRdb reprocessed the multiplex PCR reads via MiXCR and lists one record per CDR3 protein. The top ten clones hold roughly a sixth of a sample with under 400,000 distinct CDR3 sequences, around 18% of them seen once. Material: blood. These receptors were collected from a woman between 40 and 50 years old with Graves' ophthalmopathy.

The CDR3 sequence: CASSLYSGRTLLGTQYF. DNA of the CDR3: TGTGCCAGCAGTTTATATAGCGGGAGGACTCTTCTTGGGACCCAGTACTTC. The V call is TRBV28, the J call TRBJ2-5, with 10 bases aligning to TRBD2. Trimming removed 1 base from V and 7 bases from J; junction bases left unmatched: 12. Germline V gene data show CDR1 as MDHEN and CDR2 as SYDVKM. The CDR3 is 17 amino acids.

This clonotype has ten or more counts. The chain recombines TRBV30 with TRBJ2-7, with D unclear. V was cut by 4 bases and J by 7 bases, with 14 bases left in between. CDR1 GTSNPN and CDR2 SVGIG come from the germline V gene (reference sequence). The CDR3 consists of 12 residues. CDR3 residues: CAWKKQAEEQYF. In DNA form, the CDR3 reads TGTGCCTGGAAGAAGCAGGCTGAAGAGCAGTACTTC.

In this sample, this clonotype turned up a few times. V and J are TRBV6-2 or TRBV6-3 and TRBJ2-2; no clear D gene. The CDR3 is made up of 12 amino acids. Trimming pared 10 bases from V and 5 bases from J, leaving 11 bases between. Germline V CDR1 and CDR2: MNHEY, SVGEGT. The CDR3 loop reads CATTRLTGELFF. CDR3 nucleotides: TGTGCCACCACCCGGCTTACCGGGGAGCTGTTTTTT.

The chain employs TRBV12-3 or TRBV12-4 and TRBJ1-2, with 9 nucleotides matching TRBD1. The V segment lost 5 bases and the J segment 8 bases; nucleotides outside the gene matches: 9. This CDR3 has 14 amino acids. CDR3 DNA: TGTGCCAGCAGTGTCTTACAGGGGGCGCGGGGCTACACCTTC. This encodes CASSVLQGARGYTF.

This clonotype appeared many times. V and J are TRBV12-3 or TRBV12-4 and TRBJ1-3; D not certain. V gave up 7 bases and J gave up 5 bases, with 15 bases separating them. The CDR3 runs 14 residues. CDR3 sequence: CASTESGRRNTIYF. CDR3 coding DNA: TGTGCCAGCACCGAGTCCGGACGAAGAAACACCATATATTTT.

The table lists this clonotype with many counts. J is TRBJ1-3 and V is TRBV27; D uncertain. V was cut by 2 bases and J by 4 bases, with 3 bases left in between. CDR3 size: 12 residues. Germline loops: CDR1 MNHEY, CDR2 SMNVEV (reference sequence). CDR3 protein: CASSLPGNTIYF. Written as DNA, the CDR3 is TGTGCCAGCAGTTTACCCGGAAACACCATATATTTT.

This clonotype was found a few times. The V and J genes are TRBV3-1 and TRBJ1-1, with D unclear. The CDR3 length is 13 residues. Germline V gives CDR1 LGHDT, CDR2 YNNKEL (reference sequence). The V end lost 1 base, the J end lost 8 bases, and 11 bases lay between the germline ends. CDR3 loop: CASSQVPTTEAFF. In DNA form, the CDR3 reads TGTGCCAGCAGCCAAGTACCGACTACGGAAGCTTTCTTT.

The rearrangement links TRBV12-3 or TRBV12-4 to TRBJ2-7; 8 positions match TRBD2. The CDR3 totals 15 residues. J gave up 5 bases and V 5 bases, and 11 bases lay outside the gene matches. The CDR3 spells CASSQTAGALDEQYF. The DNA for the CDR3 is TGTGCCAGCAGTCAAACAGCGGGAGCCCTTGACGAGCAGTACTTC.

The sample holds a few counts of this clonotype. The chain combines TRBV12-3 or TRBV12-4 with TRBJ2-7; D unresolved. CDR3 length: 15 residues. Between the trimmed V and J ends, which lost 5 bases and 1 base, there was a span of 15 bases. The DNA of the CDR3 is TGTGCCAGCAGTATCGTACCGCCGGAATCCTACGAGCAGTACTTC. Amino acids: CASSIVPPESYEQYF.

This clonotype was picked up many times. This sequence joins TRBV28 and TRBJ2-7; D may be TRBD1 (5 bases). The CDR3 totals 15 residues. CDR1 and CDR2 from the germline V gene are MDHEN and SYDVKM. With 3 bases removed from V and 3 bases from J, the gap between germline ends came to 15 bases. CDR3 nucleotide sequence: TGTGCCAGCAGTTTTGCCCCGTACAGGTTCTACGAGCAGTACTTC. It is translated as CASSFAPYRFYEQYF.

This clonotype was counted many times. The chain uses TRBV10-3 and TRBJ2-5; the D gene could be TRBD1 or TRBD2 (6 bases each). CDR3 length: 15 residues. CDR1 ENHRY and CDR2 SYGVKD come from the germline V gene. The V end was cut by 0 bases, the J end by 5 bases, with 13 bases between. CDR3 coding DNA: TGTGCCATCAGTGAGTCGAGTGGAGGGGGGGAGACCCAGTACTTC. Protein: CAISESSGGGETQYF.

This clonotype was recorded many times. This rearrangement joins TRBV20-1 to TRBJ1-2; maybe TRBD1 (6 bases). The CDR3 covers 14 residues. Germline values: CDR1 DFQATT, CDR2 SNEGSKA (reference sequence). V was clipped by 6 bases and J by 5 bases, with 19 bases between them. Here the CDR3 reads CSARPERGRYGYTF. In DNA form, the CDR3 reads TGCAGTGCCCGACCTGAGAGGGGGAGGTATGGCTACACCTTC.

This clonotype was recorded at least ten times. This chain uses TRBV14 with TRBJ2-7; possibly TRBD1 for D (5 bases). Trimming removed 3 bases from V and 2 bases from J, with 11 bases in between. Per the germline V gene, CDR1 is SGHDN and CDR2 is FVKESK. The CDR3 spans 14 residues. In DNA form, the CDR3 reads TGTGCCAGCAGCCAGAGGACACCAACCTACGAGCAGTACTTC. It specifies CASSQRTPTYEQYF.

This clonotype was counted at least ten times. The chain uses TRBV6-4 and TRBJ2-2, with a weak D call TRBD1 (6 bases). The CDR3 extends over 15 amino acids. CDR1 is MRHNA, CDR2 SNTAGT, per germline. V lost 2 bases to trimming and J lost 6 bases, with 13 bases between them. The CDR3 DNA reads TGTGCCAGCAGTGACGGCAGGGGTGGCTCCGGGGAGCTGTTTTTT. Translating it yields CASSDGRGGSGELFF.

At least ten counts were recorded for this clonotype. The chain employs TRBV20-1 and TRBJ1-1; D remains ambiguous. The germline gives CDR1 DFQATT, CDR2 SNEGSKA (reference sequence). V was pared by 6 bases and J by 3 bases, with 14 bases between. CDR3 length: 13 residues. For the CDR3, the DNA is TGCAGTGCCTTCGATGGGTTGGACACTGAAGCTTTCTTT. It yields the protein CSAFDGLDTEAFF.

This clonotype has ten or more counts. V gene TRBV5-6 combines with J gene TRBJ2-4; D ambiguous. CDR1 SGHDT and CDR2 YYEEEE come from the germline V gene. Trimming stripped 4 bases from V and 5 bases from J, with 22 bases between. CDR3 length: 17 amino acids. In nucleotides, the CDR3 is TGTGCCAGCAGCCTCCGGCAGGCTACCCCAAGTCAAAACATTCAGTACTTC. Encoded protein: CASSLRQATPSQNIQYF.

This clonotype was seen at least ten times. This chain connects TRBV15 to TRBJ2-5, with D possibly being TRBD2 (5 bases). The CDR3 has 16 residues. Germline CDR1 and CDR2: LNHNV and YYDKDF (reference sequence). With 0 bases removed from V and 5 bases from J, the gap between germline ends came to 16 bases. The CDR3 DNA sequence: TGTGCCACCAGCAGAGATCGTTCCGGACGCGGGGAGACCCAGTACTTC. This encodes CATSRDRSGRGETQYF.

This clonotype has a count of ten or more. V is TRBV20-1 and J is TRBJ2-5, with no clear D. This CDR3 has 12 residues. CDR1 and CDR2 from the germline V gene are DFQATT and SNEGSKA (reference sequence). V was shortened by 3 bases and J by 2 bases, with 7 bases between the two germline ends. The CDR3 spells CSASRVQETQYF. CDR3 in DNA: TGCAGTGCTAGTCGGGTGCAAGAGACCCAGTACTTC.

This clonotype was recorded at least ten times. The V gene is TRBV7-9, the J gene TRBJ2-6; D is undetermined. CDR3 size: 12 residues. The V gene lost 1 base and the J gene lost 12 bases, with 7 bases spanning the gap. Germline CDR1 is SEHNR and CDR2 is FQNEAQ (reference sequence). Here the CDR3 DNA reads TGTGCCAGCAGCTTAGGATTGTCCGTCCTGACTTTC. Encoded protein: CASSLGLSVLTF.

This clonotype was seen ten or more times. This sequence joins TRBV20-1 and TRBJ2-7; possible D gene TRBD1, 6 bases. The CDR3 is made up of 15 amino acids. Germline CDR1 is DFQATT and CDR2 is SNEGSKA (reference sequence). Trimming left V 3 bases short and J 1 base short, with 16 bases between. The CDR3 nucleotides are TGCAGTGCTAGGCCATACAGGGATCGGTCCTACGAGCAGTACTTC. This sequence encodes CSARPYRDRSYEQYF.

This clonotype was recorded many times. The chain links TRBV2 to TRBJ1-1; tentatively, D is TRBD1 (5 bases). Trimming left V 6 bases short and J 7 bases short, with 21 bases between. Looked up from germline, CDR1 is SNHLY and CDR2 is FYNNEI. CDR3 length: 15 amino acids. The CDR3 is CASRARSGDRGEAFF. The CDR3 nucleotides read TGTGCCAGCAGGGCTCGATCGGGGGATCGGGGTGAAGCTTTCTTT.

V and J are TRBV7-8 and TRBJ1-2, with D possibly matching TRBD1 (6 bases). The germline V and J ends were trimmed by 0 bases and 8 bases, with 19 bases remaining between them. Germline V gene data show CDR1 as SGHVS and CDR2 as FQNEAQ. The CDR3 is made up of 16 amino acids. CDR3 in amino acids: CASSLASGGADYGYTF. CDR3 DNA sequence: TGTGCCAGCAGCTTAGCGTCGGGGGGGGCGGATTACGGCTACACCTTC.

The chain couples TRBV7-9 to TRBJ1-2, with TRBD1 as a possible D gene (5 bases). There are 14 residues in the CDR3. V shed 4 bases and J shed 3 bases, with 12 bases lying between them. Germline values: CDR1 SEHNR, CDR2 FQNEAQ (reference sequence). This chain's CDR3 is CASSSRDGHYGYTF. CDR3 DNA sequence: TGTGCCAGCAGCTCTCGGGACGGCCACTATGGCTACACCTTC.

This clonotype was seen ten or more times. The chain has TRBV6-5 and TRBJ2-7; 7 nucleotides line up with TRBD1. The CDR3 loop spans 17 amino acids. Germline V gene sequence: CDR1 MNHEY, CDR2 SVGAGI. V trimming: 0 bases; J trimming: 2 bases; junction bases outside the gene matches: 10. The CDR3 loop is CASSYSIPGQSTYEQYF. CDR3 coding DNA: TGTGCCAGCAGTTACTCGATCCCGGGACAGTCTACCTACGAGCAGTACTTC.

V usage is TRBV6-5 and J usage is TRBJ1-2, with D perhaps matching TRBD1 (5 bases). Trimming pared 2 bases from V and 2 bases from J, leaving 15 bases between. CDR1 is MNHEY, CDR2 SVGAGI, per germline. The CDR3 has 16 residues. The CDR3, as DNA: TGTGCCAGCAGTTACATCCGGACCGGGGGAAACTATGGCTACACCTTC. Translation gives CASSYIRTGGNYGYTF.

This clonotype was found many times. The chain has TRBV19 and TRBJ2-7; 9 bases are a match to TRBD1. The J segment lost 0 bases and the V segment lost 7 bases, leaving 10 bases of the junction unmatched. CDR1 and CDR2 (germline): LNHDA, SQIVND (reference sequence). CDR3 size: 16 residues. The CDR3, as DNA: TGTGCCAGTATTAAGGTAGGACAGGGGAGCTCCTACGAGCAGTACTTC. Amino acids: CASIKVGQGSSYEQYF.

This rearrangement joins TRBV6-4 to TRBJ1-1; no firm D call. Trimming stripped 5 bases from V and 11 bases from J, with 18 bases between. Germline lookup yields CDR1 MRHNA and CDR2 SNTAGT. The CDR3 loop spans 13 amino acids. Here the CDR3 DNA reads TGTGCCAGCAGTTCATCGACGGGCCGAGACGCTTTCTTT. This translates into CASSSSTGRDAFF.

This clonotype was detected ten times or more. The chain links TRBV27 to TRBJ2-7; possible D gene TRBD1, 5 bases. Looked up from germline, CDR1 is MNHEY and CDR2 is SMNVEV (reference sequence). The CDR3 loop spans 16 amino acids. Deletions cut 8 bases from V and 2 bases from J, with 22 bases between. CDR3 amino acids: CASSSYSARAPYEQYF. The CDR3 region has the DNA TGTGCCAGCTCCTCATACAGCGCCAGGGCCCCCTACGAGCAGTACTTC.